This entry features one T cell receptor (beta chain) sequence. V trimming: 4 bases; J trimming: 2 bases; junction bases outside the gene matches: 9. CDR3 size: 17 residues. Germline V gene sequence: CDR1 KGHDR, CDR2 SFDVKD. Reverse transcription of about 0.45 to 1 ug RNA used random hexamers. TCRdb fed the immunoSEQ multiplex PCR reads into MiXCR, producing one record per CDR3 protein. Of approximately 300,000 distinct CDR3 sequences listed, around 85% are singletons. The data belong to a study of CD8 T cells in Susac syndrome. The clonotype was recovered from a human donor with multiple sclerosis. V usage is TRBV24-1 and J usage is TRBJ1-4; 7 bases line up with TRBD1. Material: CD8+ T cells from PBMCs. CDR3 DNA: TGTGCCACCAGTGAGCCTACAGGGGACGGCACTAATGAAAAACTGTTTTTT. Its translation: CATSEPTGDGTNEKLFF.